A selection of T cell receptor beta chains follows, all from one sample in a study of cytomegalovirus exposure and HLA in healthy donors. Profiling relied on immunoSEQ multiplex PCR, and the TCRdb table lists in-frame clones only, not all of them. The sample lists 120,000 to 150,000 clones; around 80% were seen once. The sequenced sample was PBMCs. The receptors originated from a man aged 40-49 years in good health and CMV-seropositive. The CDR3 runs from the conserved cysteine through the conserved F or W. The D gene is left open where the match is weak. Only part of the rows carry a size: once, few, many, or a class if the clone is expanded.

j_call d_call v_call clone_size cdr3_aa cdr3_nt
TRBJ2-7 NA TRBV5-5 NA CASSSSSGPPGSSYEQYF TGTGCCAGCAGCTCATCTTCCGGGCCCCCCGGGAGCTCCTACGAGCAGTACTTC
TRBJ2-1 NA TRBV27 NA CASSLEVTYNEQFF TGTGCCAGCAGTTTAGAGGTAACTTACAATGAGCAGTTCTTC
TRBJ1-2 TRBD1 TRBV2 NA CASSERDSRGYTF TGTGCCAGCAGTGAGCGGGACAGTAGGGGCTACACCTTC
TRBJ2-4 TRBD1 TRBV19 NA CASRRDRNIQYF TGTGCCAGTAGGAGGGACAGGAACATTCAGTACTTC
TRBJ1-1 NA TRBV7-2 NA CASSLQGHRNTEAFF TGTGCCAGCAGCCTCCAGGGACACAGGAACACTGAAGCTTTCTTT
TRBJ1-2 TRBD1 TRBV5-1 NA CASSSRGPNYGYTF TGCGCCAGCAGCTCCAGGGGGCCTAACTATGGCTACACCTTC
TRBJ1-6 NA TRBV29-1 NA CSAVEGVIGNSPLHF TGCAGCGCTGTTGAGGGGGTGATCGGGAATTCACCCCTCCACTTT
TRBJ2-7 TRBD2 TRBV7-9 few CASSLTSGGAGEQYF TGTGCCAGCAGCCTGACTAGCGGGGGGGCCGGCGAGCAGTACTTC
TRBJ1-6 TRBD1 TRBV5-5 NA CASSFVPGTGNSPLHF TGTGCCAGCAGCTTCGTTCCCGGGACAGGGAATTCACCCCTCCACTTT
TRBJ1-2 NA TRBV28 NA CASSPQSNGVRVYGYTF TGTGCCAGCAGTCCCCAATCGAATGGCGTCAGGGTCTATGGCTACACCTTC
TRBJ2-1 NA TRBV27 NA CASSPQGLDEQFF TGTGCCAGCAGTCCTCAGGGTCTGGATGAGCAGTTCTTC
TRBJ2-1 TRBD2 TRBV10-3 NA CAISGGLAGTGYNEQFF TGTGCCATCAGTGGGGGACTAGCGGGGACAGGCTACAATGAGCAGTTCTTC
TRBJ1-3 NA TRBV18 NA CASSPALGTSTLGDTIYF TGTGCCAGCTCACCTGCTCTGGGGACATCGACACTTGGGGACACCATATATTTT
TRBJ1-2 TRBD1 TRBV27 NA CASSSQGAGWGGGYTF TGTGCCAGCAGTTCGCAGGGGGCGGGATGGGGAGGTGGCTACACCTTC
TRBJ2-5 TRBD1 TRBV7-2 NA CASSLGTTGVETQYF TGTGCCAGCAGCTTAGGGACGACAGGGGTGGAGACCCAGTACTTC
TRBJ1-1 NA TRBV7-2 NA CASSFGRADTEAFF TGTGCCAGCAGCTTCGGCAGGGCGGACACTGAAGCTTTCTTT
TRBJ2-7 TRBD1 TRBV28 NA CASTYGDRIYEQYF TGTGCCAGCACGTATGGGGACAGGATCTACGAGCAGTACTTC
TRBJ1-4 NA TRBV18 NA CASSERRGPGEKLFF TGTGCCAGCTCGGAGAGGAGGGGTCCGGGGGAAAAACTGTTTTTT
TRBJ1-1 NA TRBV4-1 NA CASSQDGRRAFF TGCGCCAGCAGCCAAGATGGGCGTCGGGCTTTCTTT
TRBJ2-7 TRBD1 TRBV4-2 NA CASSQWGQAPYEQYF TGTGCCAGCAGCCAATGGGGACAGGCACCCTACGAGCAGTACTTC
TRBJ2-7 TRBD2 TRBV5-6 NA CASSLVAGGVHEQYF TGTGCCAGCAGCTTGGTGGCGGGAGGGGTCCACGAGCAGTACTTC
TRBJ2-7 NA TRBV2 NA CASREGSLTYEQYF TGTGCCAGCAGAGAAGGGTCTCTCACCTACGAGCAGTACTTC
TRBJ2-7 TRBD2 TRBV6-5 NA CASSYSAGRGGYEQYF TGTGCCAGCAGTTACTCTGCGGGGAGGGGCGGTTACGAGCAGTACTTC
TRBJ1-1 NA TRBV5-1 NA CASSPGGRNTEAFF TGCGCCAGCAGCCCGGGGGGCAGGAACACTGAAGCTTTCTTT
TRBJ2-1 NA TRBV4-3 NA CASSQVGWPDEQFF TGCGCCAGCAGCCAAGTGGGCTGGCCCGATGAGCAGTTCTTC
TRBJ1-1 NA TRBV19 NA CASRNRVNTEAFF TGTGCCAGTAGGAACAGGGTGAACACTGAAGCTTTCTTT
TRBJ2-7 TRBD1 TRBV13 NA CASSFTGDSYEQYF TGTGCCAGCAGCTTTACAGGGGATAGCTACGAGCAGTACTTC
TRBJ2-5 NA TRBV6-5 NA CASSSVGRELLGTQYF TGTGCCAGCAGTTCGGTCGGGCGGGAACTCTTGGGGACCCAGTACTTC
TRBJ2-7 NA TRBV4-2 NA CASSQALGGYEQYF TGTGCCAGCAGCCAAGCCTTGGGGGGTTACGAGCAGTACTTC
TRBJ1-2 NA TRBV27 NA CASSLRDTGGRGYTF TGTGCCAGCAGTTTGAGAGACACTGGAGGCAGGGGCTACACCTTC
TRBJ2-2 TRBD2 TRBV2 NA CASGGLAGGGELFF TGTGCCAGCGGGGGACTAGCGGGCGGAGGGGAGCTGTTTTTT
TRBJ1-2 NA TRBV5-4 NA CASSLKGEVGYTF TGTGCCAGCAGCTTGAAAGGGGAGGTTGGCTACACCTTC